This T cell receptor beta chain derives from a study of T cells in localized non-small cell lung cancer (dated by TCRdb to the early 2020s). Broadly, across the study: The study examined T cell repertoires in under 300 patients with early-stage NSCLC and compared tumors with uninvolved tumor-adjacent lungs. The cohort comprised around 250 treatment-naïve NSCLC patients with resected, localized lung tumors. A mean age of roughly 66 years was recorded for the NSCLC patients, of whom more than 120 were male and 85 to 110 were female. Points the paper makes about the study in general: Because the study design was exploratory, TCR variables were selected using unadjusted p-values without false-discovery rate correction. A median of approximately 53 of the top 100 tumor clones turned up in the paired uninvolved adjacent lung, and 25 to 35 of those clones also ranked among the top 100 of that same adjacent lung. Because multi-region tumor sequencing was not performed, intratumor heterogeneity could not be ruled out. Higher blood T cell density associated with longer overall survival, while higher adjacent-lung clonality associated with shorter survival. Uninvolved tumor-adjacent lung showed the highest T cell clonality, higher than tumor, which suggests more focused antigenic responses in the uninvolved tumor-adjacent lung.

About this clone itself: The antigen it recognizes is unknown. No much larger clone exists at a distance of one base, and base qualities are not known.

TCR beta CDR3 regions were sequenced from DNA using the immunoSEQ Assay. The study's processing was this. To compute T cell density, TCR beta template counts were normalized to usable DNA, which was estimated by amplifying housekeeping genes. The preseqR package was used to estimate richness by extrapolating to 400,000 templates for PBMC samples and to 120,000 templates for tissue samples. Clonality was taken to be one minus Pielou's evenness. Tissue-enriched TCRs were identified by differential abundance testing using productive amino-acid clonotypes, minimum total count 5 and alpha 0.1. The Jaccard Index and the Morisita Overlap Index were used to measure how much the repertoires overlapped between compartments. GLIPH clustered TCR beta CDR3s with public tetramer-defined viral CDR3s; viral motifs required at least three viral sequences plus V-gene enrichment. TCRdb re-hosts the immuneACCESS table, in-frame sequences only. Its copies lack some clones; in the studies checked, an unresolved V gene accounts for under half of them, and the cause for the rest is not known. The D gene and trimming were derived from the DNA, and the V and J assignments and clone size from that table. The table for this sample lists around 96,000 clones; approximately 90% of them were counted only once. In total, the top ten clones hold over 4% of the sample.

At diagnosis, tumor, uninvolved tumor-adjacent lung and peripheral blood were collected and then preserved as a mix of FFPE and fresh-frozen material. Blood samples were analyzed as peripheral blood mononuclear cells for TCR repertoire profiling. CDR1 and CDR2 were assigned from the germline V gene as SGDLS and YYNGEE. Unmatched junction bases come to 3, with V trimmed by 0 bases and J by 1 base. Its CDR3 holds 16 amino acids, cysteine through phenylalanine. Only the CDR3 portion is preserved as DNA: 48 bases, with reading frame beginning at the first base. This clonotype originated in a woman aged 35 to 70 with stage II squamous cell lung carcinoma. The starting material was PBMCs, obtained before any cancer treatment. Here the chain combines TRBV9 and TRBJ2-1; 8 bases in the junction line up with TRBD2. The CDR3 has the sequence CASSVGVAGSYNEQFF. The sequenced DNA is TGTGCCAGCAGCGTAGGGGTAGCGGGATCCTACAATGAGCAGTTCTTC.